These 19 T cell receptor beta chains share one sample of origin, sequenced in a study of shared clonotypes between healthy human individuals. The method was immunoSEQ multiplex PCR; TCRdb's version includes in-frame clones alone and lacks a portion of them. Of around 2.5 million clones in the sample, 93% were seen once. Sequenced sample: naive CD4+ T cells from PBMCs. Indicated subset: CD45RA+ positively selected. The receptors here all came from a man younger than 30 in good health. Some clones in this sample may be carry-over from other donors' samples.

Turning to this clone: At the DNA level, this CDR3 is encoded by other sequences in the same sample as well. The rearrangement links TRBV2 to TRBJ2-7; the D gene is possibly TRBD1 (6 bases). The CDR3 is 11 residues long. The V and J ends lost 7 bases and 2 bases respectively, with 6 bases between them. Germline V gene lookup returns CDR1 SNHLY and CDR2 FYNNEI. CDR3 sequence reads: CASTGAYEQYF. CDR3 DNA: TGTGCCAGCACAGGGGCCTACGAGCAGTACTTC.

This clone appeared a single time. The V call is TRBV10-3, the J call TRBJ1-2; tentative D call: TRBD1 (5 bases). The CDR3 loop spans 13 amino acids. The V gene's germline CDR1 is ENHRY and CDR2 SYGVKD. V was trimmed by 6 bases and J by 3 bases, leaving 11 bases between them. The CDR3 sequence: CAIRGGADYGYTF. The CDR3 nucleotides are TGTGCCATCAGAGGAGGGGCAGACTATGGCTACACCTTC.

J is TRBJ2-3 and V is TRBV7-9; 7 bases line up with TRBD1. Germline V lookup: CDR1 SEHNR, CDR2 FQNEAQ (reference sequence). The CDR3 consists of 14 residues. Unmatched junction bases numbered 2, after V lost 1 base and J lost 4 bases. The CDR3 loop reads CASSLGQGPDTQYF. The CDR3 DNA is TGTGCCAGCAGCTTAGGACAGGGCCCAGATACGCAGTATTTT.

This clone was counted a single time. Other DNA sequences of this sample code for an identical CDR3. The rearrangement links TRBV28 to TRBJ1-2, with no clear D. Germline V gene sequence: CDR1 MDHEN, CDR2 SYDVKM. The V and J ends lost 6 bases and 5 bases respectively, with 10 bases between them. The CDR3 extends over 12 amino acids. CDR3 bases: TGTGCCAGCAGCTTAAATGGGTATGGCTACACCTTC. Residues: CASSLNGYGYTF.

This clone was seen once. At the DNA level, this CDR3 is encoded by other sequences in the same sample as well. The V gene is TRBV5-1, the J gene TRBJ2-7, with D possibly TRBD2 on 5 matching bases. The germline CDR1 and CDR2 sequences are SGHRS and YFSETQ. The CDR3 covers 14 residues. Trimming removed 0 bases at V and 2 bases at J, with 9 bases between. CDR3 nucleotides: TGCGCCAGCAGCTTGGGCTCCGGGGCCTACGAGCAGTACTTC. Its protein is CASSLGSGAYEQYF.

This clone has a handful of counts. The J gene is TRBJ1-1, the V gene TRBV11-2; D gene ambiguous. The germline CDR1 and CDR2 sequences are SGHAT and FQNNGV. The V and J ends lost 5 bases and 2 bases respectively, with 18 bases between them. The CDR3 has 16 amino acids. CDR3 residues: CASSPREVGDNTEAFF. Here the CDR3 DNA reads TGTGCCAGCAGCCCTCGGGAGGTCGGGGATAACACTGAAGCTTTCTTT.

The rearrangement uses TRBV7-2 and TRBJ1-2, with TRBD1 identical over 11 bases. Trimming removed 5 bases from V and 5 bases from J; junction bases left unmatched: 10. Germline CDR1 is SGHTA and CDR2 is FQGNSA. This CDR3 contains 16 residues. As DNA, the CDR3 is TGTGCCAGCAGCCCCCGGGCCGGACAGGGGGCTTATGGCTACACCTTC. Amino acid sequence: CASSPRAGQGAYGYTF.

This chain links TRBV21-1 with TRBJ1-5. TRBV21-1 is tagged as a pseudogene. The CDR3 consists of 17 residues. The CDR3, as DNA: TGTGCCAGCAGCAAAAAGAGATTGGTCCTAAAAAATCAGCCCCAGCATTTT. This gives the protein CASSKKRLVLKNQPQHF.

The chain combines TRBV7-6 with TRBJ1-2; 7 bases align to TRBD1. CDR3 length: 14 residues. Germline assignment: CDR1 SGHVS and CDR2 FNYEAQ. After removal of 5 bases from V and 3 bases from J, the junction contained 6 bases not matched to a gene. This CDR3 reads CASSPGGGDYGYTF. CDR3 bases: TGTGCCAGCAGCCCAGGGGGAGGAGACTATGGCTACACCTTC. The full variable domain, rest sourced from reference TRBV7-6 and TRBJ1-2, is GAGVSQSPRYKVTKRGQDVALRCDPISGHVSLYWYRQALGQGPEFLTYFNYEAQQDKSGLPNDRFSAERPEGSISTLTIQRTEQRDSAMYRCASSPGGGDYGYTFGSGTRLTVV.

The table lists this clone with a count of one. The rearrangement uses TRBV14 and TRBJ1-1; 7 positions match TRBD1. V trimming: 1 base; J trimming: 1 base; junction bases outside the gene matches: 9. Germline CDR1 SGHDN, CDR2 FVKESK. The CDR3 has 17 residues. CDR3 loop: CASSQVGGNWRNTEAFF. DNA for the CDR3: TGTGCCAGCAGCCAAGTAGGGGGCAATTGGAGGAACACTGAAGCTTTCTTT.

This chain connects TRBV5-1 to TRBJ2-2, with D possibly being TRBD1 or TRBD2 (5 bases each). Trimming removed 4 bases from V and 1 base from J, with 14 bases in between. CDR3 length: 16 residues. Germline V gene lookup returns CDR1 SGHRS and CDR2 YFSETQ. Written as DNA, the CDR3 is TGCGCCAGCAGCACCCTGGCAGGGAGGAACACCGGGGAGCTGTTTTTT. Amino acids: CASSTLAGRNTGELFF.

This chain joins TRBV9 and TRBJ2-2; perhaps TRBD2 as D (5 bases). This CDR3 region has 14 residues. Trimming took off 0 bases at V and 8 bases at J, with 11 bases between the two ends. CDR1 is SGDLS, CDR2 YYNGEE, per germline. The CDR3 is CASSVGWRGGELFF. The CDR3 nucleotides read TGTGCCAGCAGCGTAGGGTGGCGAGGGGGGGAGCTGTTTTTT.

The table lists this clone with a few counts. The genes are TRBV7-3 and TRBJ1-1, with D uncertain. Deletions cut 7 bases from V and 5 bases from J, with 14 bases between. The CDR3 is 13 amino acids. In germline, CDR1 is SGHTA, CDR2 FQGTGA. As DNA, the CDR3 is TGTGCCAGCACCCAAAAGCTAGGTACTGAAGCTTTCTTT. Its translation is CASTQKLGTEAFF.

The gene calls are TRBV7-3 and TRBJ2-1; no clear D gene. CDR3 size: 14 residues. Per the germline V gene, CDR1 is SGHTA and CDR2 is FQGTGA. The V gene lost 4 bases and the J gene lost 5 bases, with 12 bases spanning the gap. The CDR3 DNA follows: TGTGCCAGCAGCTCCCCCAGCAGAGACAATGAGCAGTTCTTC. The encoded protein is CASSSPSRDNEQFF.

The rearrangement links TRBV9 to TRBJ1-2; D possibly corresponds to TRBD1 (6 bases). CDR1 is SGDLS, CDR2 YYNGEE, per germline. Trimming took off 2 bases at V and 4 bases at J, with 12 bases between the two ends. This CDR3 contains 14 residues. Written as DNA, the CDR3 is TGTGCCAGCAGCGTGTCTCCGGACAGCTATGGCTACACCTTC. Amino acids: CASSVSPDSYGYTF.

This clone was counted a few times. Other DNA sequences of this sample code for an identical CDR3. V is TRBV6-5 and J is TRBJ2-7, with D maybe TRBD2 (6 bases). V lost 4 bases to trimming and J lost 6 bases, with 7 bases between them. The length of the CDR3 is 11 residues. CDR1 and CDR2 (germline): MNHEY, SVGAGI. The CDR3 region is CASSFGGEQYF. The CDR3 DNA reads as TGTGCCAGCAGTTTCGGGGGCGAGCAGTACTTC.

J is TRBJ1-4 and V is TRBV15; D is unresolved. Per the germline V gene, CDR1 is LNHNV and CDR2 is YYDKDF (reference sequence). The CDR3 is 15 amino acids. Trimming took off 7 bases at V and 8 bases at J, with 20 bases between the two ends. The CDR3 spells CATKATPSVVEKLFF. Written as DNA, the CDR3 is TGTGCCACCAAAGCCACTCCATCTGTCGTAGAAAAACTGTTTTTT.

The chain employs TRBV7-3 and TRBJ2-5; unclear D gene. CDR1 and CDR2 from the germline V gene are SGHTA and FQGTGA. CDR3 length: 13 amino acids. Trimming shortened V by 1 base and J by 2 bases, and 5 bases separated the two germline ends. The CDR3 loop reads CASSLSLQETQYF. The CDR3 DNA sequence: TGTGCCAGCAGCTTAAGCCTACAAGAGACCCAGTACTTC.

The CDR3 DNA reads TGTGCCTGGAGTTCGACAGTGTTACCTGAAGCTTTCTTT. Translation: CAWSSTVLPEAFF. The V gene is TRBV30, the J gene TRBJ1-1, with a tentative D call TRBD1 (5 bases). There are 13 residues in the CDR3. Germline CDR1 GTSNPN, CDR2 SVGIG (reference sequence). V was cut by 2 bases and J by 6 bases, with 13 bases left in between.